This T cell receptor beta chain was identified during a study of CD8+CD57+ T cells in acquired aplastic anemia. Across the whole study: Quantities of DNA derived from sorted CD4+ and CD8+ cells averaged around 3 ug. General study points: In CD8+ cells, Simpson's diversity showed no significant difference between patients and controls. Researchers report that 25 to 30 CD8+ CDR3 sequences appeared in both patients and controls.

CD8+CD57+ cell expansion had been shown by flow cytometry in patients chosen for sequencing. Profiling that covered TCR beta VDJ and CDR3 relied on genomic DNA as its template. TCRdb passed the reads through MiXCR, listing each CDR3 protein once. This table holds hundreds of thousands of distinct CDR3 sequences, more than 25% found once. The CDR3 contains 15 residues. Trimming removed 4 bases from V and 5 bases from J, with 17 bases in between. Germline V gives CDR1 MGHRA, CDR2 YSYEKL. About this clonotype itself: Its antigen is currently unknown.

The receptor comes from a human donor with aplastic anemia. The V and J genes are TRBV4-1 and TRBJ1-1; D ambiguous. The sequenced material came from sorted CD4+, CD8+, or CD8+CD57+ T cells (not recorded which) from PBMCs. The DNA for the CDR3 is TGCGCCAGCAGCCTGGATCAGGAGGTGGGGACTGAAGCTTTCTTT. Translation: CASSLDQEVGTEAFF.